This passage covers 5 T cell receptor beta chains from one sample sequenced in a study of blood T cell repertoires in COVID-19. Produced via immunoSEQ multiplex PCR; TCRdb's table is partial and in-frame only. The table lists about 140,000 clones, about 83% of them singletons. Material for sequencing was peripheral blood. The receptors stem from a human donor in a cohort sampled during active COVID-19.

The CDR3, as DNA: TGCAGCGCTGACGGTTCCTATGGCTACACCTTC. Protein sequence: CSADGSYGYTF. The chain uses TRBV29-1 and TRBJ1-2; the D is unclear. The V gene's germline CDR1 is SQVTM and CDR2 ANQGSEA. V was clipped by 7 bases and J by 4 bases, with 10 bases between them. The CDR3 sequence is 11 residues long.

V and J are TRBV6-6 and TRBJ2-1; TRBD1 matches at 7 bases. CDR1 and CDR2 from the germline V gene are MNHNY and SVGAGI (reference sequence). J gave up 8 bases and V 5 bases, and 9 bases lay outside the gene matches. The CDR3 consists of 14 residues. The DNA of the CDR3 is TGTGCCAGCAGTCCATCGACAGGGCACGATGAGCAGTTCTTC. It yields the protein CASSPSTGHDEQFF.

The chain recombines TRBV5-1 with TRBJ2-7; 14 nucleotides match TRBD2. CDR3 length: 14 amino acids. CDR1 and CDR2 (germline): SGHRS, YFSETQ. The ends lost 4 bases at V and 7 bases at J; junction bases unmatched: 4. DNA for the CDR3: TGCGCCAGCAGCCTGACTAGCGGGAGGGGGGAGCAGTACTTC. It is translated as CASSLTSGRGEQYF. Based on the CDR3 plus reference TRBV5-1 and TRBJ2-7, the full variable domain is KAGVTQTPRYLIKTRGQQVTLSCSPISGHRSVSWYQQTPGQGLQFLFEYFSETQRNKGNFPGRFSGRQFSNSRSEMNVSTLELGDSALYLCASSLTSGRGEQYFGPGTRLTVT.

The genes are TRBV6-5 and TRBJ2-2; D not resolved. The germline gives CDR1 MNHEY, CDR2 SVGAGI. V lost 6 bases and J lost 7, with 9 bases in between. The CDR3 has 12 amino acids. CDR3 in amino acids: CASREYLGELFF. The DNA for the CDR3 is TGTGCCAGCAGGGAGTATCTCGGGGAGCTGTTTTTT.

The rearrangement joins TRBV5-1 to TRBJ2-2; 8 bases map to TRBD1. Germline V gene lookup returns CDR1 SGHRS and CDR2 YFSETQ. The CDR3 covers 17 residues. Trimming at V came to 6 bases and at J to 3 bases, leaving 13 bases not matched to a gene. CDR3 protein: CASMAIGQGADTGELFF. CDR3 DNA: TGCGCCAGCATGGCAATCGGCCAGGGGGCCGACACCGGGGAGCTGTTTTTT. The complete variable domain, with remaining parts taken from reference TRBV5-1 and TRBJ2-2, reads KAGVTQTPRYLIKTRGQQVTLSCSPISGHRSVSWYQQTPGQGLQFLFEYFSETQRNKGNFPGRFSGRQFSNSRSEMNVSTLELGDSALYLCASMAIGQGADTGELFFGEGSRLTVL.